The text below deals with one TCR beta chain. The antigen it recognizes is unknown. No qualities accompany the bases; no much larger clone lies one base away. The study was a case-control design nested within a healthcare worker cohort in London, UK, with weekly nasopharyngeal swab PCR tests and blood sampling. Between 23 and 31 March 2020, the week of the UK lockdown, healthcare workers were enrolled and then followed up weekly for as long as 16 weeks. Libraries were built with 5' RACE. Sequencing was performed on a NextSeq 500. In the TCR library protocol, unique molecular identifiers were attached to individual cDNA molecules to correct for PCR bias and sequencing error. Both TCR alpha and beta chains were sequenced, and tight co-correlation was observed between alpha and beta sequence abundances in each sample. Processing in the source paper ran as follows. V gene, J gene and CDR3 annotation of TCR sequences was performed with Decombinator V4. TCRs were defined as expanded if a significant change between any two time points was detected under a Poisson model with p below 0.0001. Abundances of TCRs were expressed as counts per million after normalisation to the total number of TCRs sequenced in each sample. MAIT TCRs were defined by TRAV1-2 paired with TRAJ12, TRAJ20 or TRAJ33, and iNKT TCRs by TRAV10 paired with TRAJ18. VDJdb, accessed 1 November 2021, was searched for CMV, EBV and SARS-CoV-2 annotated TCRs, with TCRs annotated for multiple antigens excluded. TCRdb's own reprocessing of the public reads used fastp at Q25 and MiXCR and kept productive beta chains. Every entry covers one CDR3 protein and lists the most common genes and DNA from its rows. The V and J calls were not made by the authors but by TCRdb's processing. In this sample the table shows tens of thousands of distinct CDR3 sequences, 10% to 15% of which occur a single time. The ten largest clones add up to about 6% of the sample.

This sample stems from a study of early T cells in non-severe SARS-CoV-2 infection (dated by TCRdb to about 2021). Background on the whole study: Because TCR sequencing was done on bulk RNA from unsorted whole blood, the alpha and beta chains could not be paired.

The germline V gene yields SGHVS for CDR1 and FQNEAQ for CDR2. From its cysteine to its phenylalanine, the CDR3 spans 17 amino acids. Only the CDR3 part of the read is kept: 51 bases, read in frame from the first base. The junction carries 17 bases between V and J, which are trimmed by 5 bases and 1 base respectively. The paper as a whole reports these results and caveats: VDJdb matching was skewed toward anti-spike CD8 responses and likely underestimated virus-specific expansions by missing private and CD4 specificities.

The V and J genes are TRBV7-8 and TRBJ2-2; no confident D gene assignment can be made. The sequenced material came from whole blood. The sequence came from an adult who was a healthcare worker with PCR-confirmed SARS-CoV-2 infection or an uninfected control (not recorded which). At the DNA level, the sequence is TGTGCCAGCAGCCCATTTTCCATATCGATGAACACCGGGGAGCTGTTTTTT. Its protein reads: CASSPFSISMNTGELFF.